The present entry profiles one T cell receptor (beta chain) with its context. This clone was found a few times. Its cognate antigen has yet to be identified. The record has no base qualities; no much larger clone is one base away. Based on the germline V gene, the CDR1 and CDR2 sequences are KGHSH and LQKENI. V drops 4 bases and J drops 6 bases, leaving 16 bases in between. Inclusive of the bounding cysteine and phenylalanine, the CDR3 is 14 residues long. The CDR3 DNA has 42 bases and is translated from base 1. These data originate in a study of OX40 agonist ivuxolimab in advanced cancers. For context, the study as a whole: Ivuxolimab, which targeted the costimulatory receptor OX40 (CD134), was an agonistic, fully human IgG2 monoclonal antibody. In the dose-escalation cohort, roughly 80% of patients were male, and the mean age was around 60 years, with a range of roughly 20 to 79. Partial responses occurred in three dose-escalation patients: two with cutaneous melanoma and one with hepatocellular carcinoma. The paper describes the monotherapy dose-escalation part (N ≈ 51 patients) of the phase I trial of ivuxolimab. Intravenous ivuxolimab was administered to patients every 2 weeks at six dose levels: 0.01, 0.1, 0.3, 1.5, 3 and 10 mg/kg. Prior anti-PD-1, anti-PD-L1 or anti-CTLA-4 therapy was permitted, and checkpoint inhibitors had been received by under 50% of dose-escalation patients. The point of sequencing TCRbeta in the periphery was to test whether ivuxolimab changed TCR sequence diversity and drove clonal T-cell expansion. Of the approximately 50 dose-escalation patients, hepatocellular carcinoma was present in about 20, melanoma in around 15, renal cell carcinoma in 9 and head and neck cancer in 9. On the study overall, not on this receptor specifically: Which antigens the clonally expanded peripheral T cells were specific for was not determined. Partial responders in the 0.1-3.0 mg/kg groups had among the lowest normalized peripheral clonal expansion, especially among CD8+ T cells. At doses of 0.1 to 3.0 mg/kg, clonal expansion of both CD4+ and CD8+ T cells in blood was seen between baseline and week 6. Low levels of normalized T-cell clonal expansion were also seen in some patients who did not respond. After ivuxolimab, expanded clones were on average more numerous among CD8+ T cells than among CD4+ T cells.

Patients with autoimmune disease history or receiving systemic immunosuppression were excluded from the trial. In every dose cohort, peripheral blood was drawn for TCR sequencing at baseline, cycle 4 day 1, and cycle 7 day 1. The samples were drawn from a first-in-human, open-label, multicenter phase I dose-escalation trial of ivuxolimab. Adults with locally advanced or metastatic melanoma, renal cell carcinoma, hepatocellular carcinoma or head and neck squamous cell carcinoma were enrolled in the trial. Before TCR sequencing, CD4+ T cells and CD8+ T cells from peripheral blood were sorted into separate populations. To sequence the TCRbeta CDR3 region, genomic DNA was isolated from the sorted cells. The immunoSEQ Assay was used to sequence the TCRbeta CDR3 regions. This is the immuneACCESS table as TCRdb keeps it, with only in-frame sequences that have V and J called. A part of the clones is gone; compared with another copy, unresolved V genes explain less than half, and the rest is unexplained. For this sample there are around 80,000 clones; 80% to 95% appear just once. The leading ten clones occupy roughly 0.65% of the sample.

This clonotype originated in an adult with an advanced solid tumor such as melanoma, head and neck, liver or kidney cancer. The V and J segments used are TRBV18 and TRBJ2-7, with the D gene not confidently named. The sequences come from CD4+ or CD8+ T cells sorted from blood, collected in a trial of the OX40 agonist ivuxolimab. Here the CDR3 is given as CASSQLGSSTEQYF. The nucleotides are TGTGCCAGCTCACAACTTGGTAGTTCCACCGAGCAGTACTTC.